What follows is one T cell receptor beta chain and its context. CDR1 is MDHEN and CDR2 is SYDVKM in the germline V gene. The CDR3 is made up of 14 amino acids. Trimming cost V 3 bases and J 0 bases, with 5 bases left between them. This specimen comes from a study of OX40 agonist ivuxolimab in advanced cancers. Study details: The drug used for patients, ivuxolimab, was an agonistic anti-OX40 (CD134) antibody.

Here immunoSEQ multiplex PCR was the method, and the copy in TCRdb shows in-frame clones only, minus some. The data hold about 48,000 clones, with roughly 81% observed a single time. The input for sequencing was CD4+ or CD8+ T cells sorted from blood, taken in a trial of the OX40 agonist ivuxolimab. V and J are TRBV28 and TRBJ1-4; D gene unclear. This receptor was obtained from an adult with an advanced solid tumor such as melanoma, head and neck, liver or kidney cancer. This CDR3 reads CASSLMATNEKLFF. The DNA for the CDR3 is TGTGCCAGCAGTTTGATGGCAACTAATGAAAAACTGTTTTTT.